This T cell receptor (beta chain) came from a study of CD8+ T cells in alopecia areata. Across the study: Treatment of the treated patients consisted of oral tofacitinib, 5 to 10 mg twice daily. The tofacitinib course ran for 6 to 18 months and was followed by 6 months off drug.

A word on this clone: Antigen unknown.

Specimens obtained from alopecia areata patients comprised lesional scalp punch biopsies and peripheral blood. With 10 bases clipped from V and 2 bases from J, the junction kept 8 bases outside the gene matches. Germline lookup yields CDR1 SEHNR and CDR2 FQNEAQ (reference sequence). The CDR3 runs 14 residues. Extraction and reverse transcription of RNA yielded cDNA as the sequencing template. Produced via immunoSEQ multiplex PCR; TCRdb's table is partial and in-frame only. This sample has 110,000 to 150,000 clones, with roughly 64% found just once. Study-level findings and limits: The study also sequences resident alphabeta T cells of normal skin in scalp samples.

The V call is TRBV7-9, the J call TRBJ2-5; 9 bases fit TRBD1. The sequencing here drew on CD4+ T cells sorted from blood, taken at week 0. The TCR was taken from a human donor with alopecia areata. The CDR3 region is CAIPIGTGQETQYF. The CDR3 DNA is TGTGCCATCCCGATCGGGACAGGGCAAGAGACCCAGTACTTC.